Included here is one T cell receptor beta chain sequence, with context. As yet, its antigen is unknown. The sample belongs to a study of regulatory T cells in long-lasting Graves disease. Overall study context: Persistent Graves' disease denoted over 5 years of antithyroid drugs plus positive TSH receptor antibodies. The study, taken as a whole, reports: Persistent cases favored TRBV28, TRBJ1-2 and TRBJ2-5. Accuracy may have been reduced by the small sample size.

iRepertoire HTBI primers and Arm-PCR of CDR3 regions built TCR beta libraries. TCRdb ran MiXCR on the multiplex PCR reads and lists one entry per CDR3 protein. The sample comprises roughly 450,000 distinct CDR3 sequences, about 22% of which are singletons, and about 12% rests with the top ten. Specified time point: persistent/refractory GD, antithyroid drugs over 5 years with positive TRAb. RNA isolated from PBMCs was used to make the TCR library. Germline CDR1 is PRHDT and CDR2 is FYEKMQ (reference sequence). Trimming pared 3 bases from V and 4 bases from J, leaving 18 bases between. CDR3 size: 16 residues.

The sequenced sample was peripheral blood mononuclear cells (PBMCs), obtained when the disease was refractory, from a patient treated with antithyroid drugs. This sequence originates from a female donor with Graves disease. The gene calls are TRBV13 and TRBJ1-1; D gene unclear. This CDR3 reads CASSFIRERVGTEAFF. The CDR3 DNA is TGTGCCAGCAGCTTTATAAGGGAGCGGGTCGGCACTGAAGCTTTCTTT.